The 13 T cell receptor beta chains given below trace back to one sample, sequenced in a study of breast tumors, draining lymph nodes, adjacent tissues. The lymph nodes were axillary draining lymph nodes from breast cancer patients. Each CDR3 protein is one row after TCRdb ran MiXCR on the multiplex PCR reads. The table lists under 350,000 distinct CDR3 sequences, around 31% of them singletons. The sample comprised axillary lymph node tissue. These receptor sequences come from a female donor with breast cancer. Some clones in this sample may be carry-over from other donors' samples.

This clonotype showed up just a few times. It may be a read error: a sequence one base away is much more abundant. This chain joins TRBV20-1 and TRBJ2-1; D is uncertain. In germline, CDR1 is DFQATT, CDR2 SNEGSKA (reference sequence). The CDR3 extends over 11 amino acids. CDR3 nucleotides: TGCAGTGCCCTCGGCTACAATGAGCAGTCCTTC. It translates to CSALGYNEQSF.

The chain recombines TRBV10-3 with TRBJ2-2; the D gene is possibly TRBD1 (5 bases). The V gene's germline CDR1 is ENHRY and CDR2 SYGVKD. The CDR3 is made up of 10 amino acids. Trimming pared 11 bases from V and 6 bases from J, leaving 7 bases between. CDR3 in amino acids: CALGAGELFF. In nucleotides, the CDR3 is TGTGCCCTAGGGGCCGGGGAGCTGTTTTTT.

V usage is TRBV11-1 and J usage is TRBJ1-1; maybe TRBD1 (5 bases). Germline CDR1 SGHAT, CDR2 FQDESV (reference sequence). This CDR3 region has 12 residues. Trimming left V 1 base short and J 6 bases short, with 6 bases between. The CDR3 bases are TGTGCCAGCAGCTTAGGGGACTCTGAAGCTTTCTTT. It translates to CASSLGDSEAFF.

This clonotype has a count of ten or more. Here the CDR3 DNA reads TGTGCCACCAGCAAGGGGGGAGGCGCCTACAATGAGCAGTTCTTC. Encoded protein: CATSKGGGAYNEQFF. V and J are TRBV24-1 and TRBJ2-1; D is possibly TRBD1 or TRBD2 (6 bases each). This CDR3 has 15 residues. Per germline, CDR1 KGHDR and CDR2 SFDVKD. V lost 7 bases and J 2 bases, leaving 14 bases between the germline ends.

This clonotype was seen repeatedly, ten times or more. The chain recombines TRBV5-6 with TRBJ2-6; either TRBD1 or TRBD2 may supply D (5 bases each). Trimming took off 3 bases at V and 0 bases at J, with 16 bases between the two ends. This CDR3 comprises 18 residues. Germline loops: CDR1 SGHDT, CDR2 YYEEEE. The CDR3 loop is CASSYPGRITSGANVLTF. CDR3 sequence (DNA): TGTGCCAGCAGCTACCCGGGACGTATCACCTCTGGGGCCAACGTCCTGACTTTC. Supplemented by reference TRBV5-6 and TRBJ2-6, the full variable domain reads DAGVTQSPTHLIKTRGQQVTLRCSPKSGHDTVSWYQQALGQGPQFIFQYYEEEERQRGNFPDRFSGHQFPNYSSELNVNALLLGDSALYLCASSYPGRITSGANVLTFGAGSRLTVL.

V usage is TRBV7-2 and J usage is TRBJ1-6; TRBD1 matches 10 bases. The germline V gene has CDR1 SGHTA and CDR2 FQGNSA. The CDR3 is 15 amino acids. The CDR3 sequence is CARAGDRGYNSPLHF. The CDR3 DNA reads TGTGCTAGAGCAGGGGACAGGGGTTATAATTCACCCCTCCACTTT.

This clonotype came up many times. The V and J genes are TRBV9 and TRBJ2-7; the D gene is possibly TRBD2 (6 bases). With 2 bases removed from V and 3 bases from J, the gap between germline ends came to 15 bases. CDR1 and CDR2 from the germline V gene are SGDLS and YYNGEE. This CDR3 has 15 residues. CDR3 region: CASSVQAGPYYEQYF. DNA for the CDR3: TGTGCCAGCAGCGTCCAGGCGGGGCCCTACTACGAGCAGTACTTC.

This clonotype showed up many times. A junction end diverges from the germline sequence, so it may reflect a read error. The genes are TRBV7-7 and TRBJ2-1, with 10 bases identical to TRBD2. The germline CDR1 and CDR2 sequences are SSHAT and FNYEAQ (reference sequence). The CDR3 has 15 residues. CDR3 in amino acids: CASSSGLAVYNEQFF. CDR3 in DNA: TGTGCTAGCAGCTCCGGACTAGCGGTATACAATGAGCAGTTCTTC.

Concerning this clonotype itself: This may be a read error: a much more frequent sequence differs by one nucleotide. The chain recombines TRBV11-2 with TRBJ2-1; D perhaps matches TRBD2 (6 bases). CDR1 and CDR2 (germline): SGHAT, FQNNGV. The CDR3 extends over 16 amino acids. Trimming took off 0 bases at V and 9 bases at J, with 18 bases between the two ends. Written as DNA, the CDR3 is TGTGCCAGCAGCTTAGATTTAGCGGCAGGGCCGGGTGAGCAGTTCTTC. Amino acid sequence: CASSLDLAAGPGEQFF.

The chain links TRBV28 to TRBJ2-3; 10 positions agree with TRBD1. In germline, CDR1 is MDHEN, CDR2 SYDVKM. Trimming cost V 3 bases and J 8 bases; bases outside gene matches: 5. The CDR3 sequence is 14 residues long. The CDR3: CASSLGQGFGTQYF. Written as DNA, the CDR3 is TGTGCCAGCAGTTTGGGACAGGGGTTTGGTACGCAGTATTTT.

The sample holds a few counts of this clonotype. At one end, the junction sequence differs from germline, possibly due to a read error. The chain combines TRBV6-4 with TRBJ2-2; D ambiguous. CDR1 and CDR2 (germline): MRHNA, SNTAGT. This CDR3 has 14 amino acids. CDR3 DNA: TGTGCCAGCAGTCACTCCCAAGCCCCCGGGGAGCTGTTTTTT. It encodes CASSHSQAPGELFF.

This clonotype was recorded at least ten times. This chain joins TRBV12-3 or TRBV12-4 and TRBJ2-7; 10 nucleotides align to TRBD2. V shed 5 bases and J 2 bases; nucleotides not matched to a gene: 3. The CDR3 sequence is 14 residues long. CDR3 residues: CASSRSGGTYEQYF. The CDR3 region has the DNA TGTGCCAGCAGTCGTAGCGGGGGGACCTACGAGCAGTACTTC.

Notes on this clonotype: A single base separates this from a much larger clone, so it may be a read error. No conserved phenylalanine or tryptophan ends this CDR3, so it is likely a read error. The CDR3 bases are TGTGCCAGCCACAGGGGCGGACAGCCCCAGCATCTT. Its translation: CASHRGGQPQHL. This sequence joins TRBV6-4 and TRBJ1-5, with 7 bases aligning to TRBD1. Per germline, CDR1 MRHNA and CDR2 SNTAGT. The CDR3 has 12 residues. J gave up 7 bases and V 8 bases, and 5 bases lay outside the gene matches.